The following is a TCR beta chain sequence with its context. Its antigen has not been determined. No quality values exist for individual bases; no much larger clone is one base distant. For TCRbeta CDR3 sequencing, genomic DNA from the sorted cells was extracted using the QIAGEN DNeasy Blood and Tissue Kit. Through immunoSEQ, high-throughput TCRbeta CDR3 sequencing was done commercially, including PCR amplification with internal controls and bias correction. As for how the authors treated the data: A unique productive TCRbeta sequence was defined by the CDR3 nucleotide sequence when primers matched, and otherwise by the CDR3 amino acid sequence together with the Vbeta and Jbeta genes. Sorting error was corrected by removing sequences shared between sorted populations at a frequency ratio of 2:1 or less, and the remaining shared sequences were assigned to the higher population. A sequence counted as donor-reactive if, in CFSE-low cells, the sequence had a frequency of at least 0.01% and was expanded at least 5-fold compared with unstimulated cells. Jensen-Shannon divergence calculated on the top 100 TCRbeta sequences ranked by frequency was used to measure repertoire divergence. For samples with multiple sequencing runs, sorting error was corrected separately for each run before the runs were pooled. TCRdb took this table from immuneACCESS and kept in-frame rearrangements with V and J called. Such tables lack part of the clones; where checked against another copy, unresolved V genes explain under half of the gap, and the rest is unexplained. V and J calls plus clone size are reproduced from that table; the DNA served to infer D and trimming. Across this sample there are 60,000 to 70,000 clones, with roughly 92% seen only once. Around 9.9% of the sample is taken by the ten largest.

This sample is drawn from a study of Tregs in tolerant kidney transplant recipients (dated by TCRdb to between 2018 and 2021). At the level of the whole study: The transplants used related donors along with nonmyeloablative bone marrow transplantation, and in the human trials mixed chimerism was transient. Before combined kidney and bone marrow transplantation, this study identified donor-specific regulatory T cells using TCRbeta sequencing and then followed those same cells after transplant.

Looking up the germline V gene yields CDR1 MGHRA and CDR2 YSYEKL. The CDR3 has 15 amino acids, counting the end cysteine and phenylalanine. The read is trimmed to its CDR3 DNA, 45 bases read in frame from base 1. V was cut back by 3 bases and J by 3 bases, leaving a gap of 14 bases between them. According to the study, the label for this sample's time point signals: blood sample drawn before combined kidney and bone marrow transplant. Unstimulated Tregs (CD4+CD25+CD127-), CD4+ non-Tregs (CD4+CD25-), CD4 and CD8 cells were FACS-sorted from thawed PBMCs. The patients were a handful of recipients of combined kidney and bone marrow transplants from the ITN036ST trial, and samples were available only for these trial subjects. Healthy control blood was processed to PBMCs with a Ficoll density gradient and then cryopreserved, whereas patient PBMCs were collected both before and after transplant. The study at large found these results: Expanding Tregs with activated donor B cells appeared to identify the most biologically relevant and donor-specific TCRbeta repertoire. PCR primers changed over time for some patients, so nucleotide-level comparison across those patients' samples was not possible. Although technical replication error seemed to be minimal, the question of biological reproducibility was not addressed directly. The study was constrained by small patient numbers, and validation of the findings is required in larger populations and under other immunosuppression protocols. Donor-specific Treg expansion was found to exceed global Treg expansion in tolerant patients, suggesting antigen-driven rather than nonspecific expansion.

This receptor chain uses TRBV4-1 and TRBJ1-1, and the D gene may be TRBD1, 5 bases matching. The sequence derives from a human donor who received a combined kidney and bone marrow transplant. The sample was CD8+ T cells from blood, taken before the transplant. The CDR3 is CASSQAKQEYTEAFF. The sequenced DNA is TGCGCCAGCAGCCAGGCAAAACAGGAGTACACTGAAGCTTTCTTT.